This is a list of T cell receptor beta chains from one sample in a study of identical twins. TCRdb recomputed calls from the 5' RACE reads with MiXCR, one row per CDR3 protein. Of roughly 230,000 distinct CDR3 sequences detected, about 8.3% appear once; the ten largest clones hold approximately 3%. In addition, the sample was reused for a study of yellow fever vaccine responses in identical twins.

The sequenced sample consisted of CD8+ T cells sorted from blood. The receptors shown here come from a woman under 30 in good health. Both conserved end residues are part of each CDR3. Each record gives: J gene, clone size, D gene, V gene, CDR3 DNA, CDR3 protein. D genes are given only for firm matches. The size entry is marked missing in some rows and otherwise reads once, few, many or a size class.

j_gene: TRBJ2-5
abundance: .
d_gene: .
v_gene: TRBV21-1
CDR3nt: TGTGCCAGCAGCAAAAAGAAGGGAAGGGAGACCCAGTACTTC
CDR3aa: CASSKKKGRETQYF

j_gene: TRBJ2-5
abundance: .
d_gene: TRBD1
v_gene: TRBV5-5
CDR3nt: TGTGCCAGCAGCTTGCTCCTGGACAGGTCATTACAAGAGACCCAGTACTTC
CDR3aa: CASSLLLDRSLQETQYF

j_gene: TRBJ2-1
abundance: many
d_gene: .
v_gene: TRBV12-3/TRBV12-4
CDR3nt: TGTGCCAGCAGTTTTAACATAGGGGCTCAGTTCTTC
CDR3aa: CASSFNIGAQFF

j_gene: TRBJ1-1
abundance: few
d_gene: .
v_gene: TRBV27
CDR3nt: TGTGCCAGCAGTTTAAACAGACTGAACACTGAAGCTTTCTTT
CDR3aa: CASSLNRLNTEAFF

j_gene: TRBJ2-7
abundance: many
d_gene: TRBD2
v_gene: TRBV6-2/TRBV6-3
CDR3nt: TGTGCCAGCAGTCCCATCACTAGCGGGAGGATCGACGAGCAGTACTTC
CDR3aa: CASSPITSGRIDEQYF

j_gene: TRBJ2-7
abundance: many
d_gene: .
v_gene: TRBV11-2
CDR3nt: TGTGCCAGCAGCTTAGCCAGAATCTCCTACGAGCAGTACTTC
CDR3aa: CASSLARISYEQYF

j_gene: TRBJ2-1
abundance: .
d_gene: .
v_gene: TRBV11-2
CDR3nt: TGTGCCAGCAGCTTAGATAACGGGTGGGAGCAGTTCTTC
CDR3aa: CASSLDNGWEQFF

j_gene: TRBJ1-1
abundance: many
d_gene: .
v_gene: TRBV6-5
CDR3nt: TGTGCCAGCAGTTACTCGGACAGTATCACTGAAGCTTTCTTT
CDR3aa: CASSYSDSITEAFF

j_gene: TRBJ1-1
abundance: many
d_gene: .
v_gene: TRBV7-9
CDR3nt: TGTGCCAGCAGTTCACCTAACACTGAAGCTTTCTTT
CDR3aa: CASSSPNTEAFF

j_gene: TRBJ2-4
abundance: many
d_gene: .
v_gene: TRBV20-1
CDR3nt: TGCAGTGCTAGAGGGGCAGGGAGTGGCAAAAACATTCAGTACTTC
CDR3aa: CSARGAGSGKNIQYF

j_gene: TRBJ2-3
abundance: many
d_gene: .
v_gene: TRBV15
CDR3nt: TGTGCCACCTCCCGGATGGCAGATACGCAGTATTTT
CDR3aa: CATSRMADTQYF

j_gene: TRBJ2-7
abundance: many
d_gene: .
v_gene: TRBV2
CDR3nt: TGTGCCAGCGGGGGGCTGTACGAGCAGTACTTC
CDR3aa: CASGGLYEQYF

j_gene: TRBJ2-2
abundance: many
d_gene: .
v_gene: TRBV5-1
CDR3nt: TGCGCCAGCAGCTTGGGACTTCAAACCGGGGAGCTGTTTTTT
CDR3aa: CASSLGLQTGELFF

j_gene: TRBJ2-3
abundance: few
d_gene: .
v_gene: TRBV3-1
CDR3nt: TGTGCCTGCAGCCAAGATCTTGAAAGTTGGGCTGGGGATACGCAGTATTTT
CDR3aa: CACSQDLESWAGDTQYF

j_gene: TRBJ1-1
abundance: few
d_gene: .
v_gene: TRBV25-1
CDR3nt: TGTGCCAGCAAAGGAGAAGCTTTCTTT
CDR3aa: CASKGEAFF

j_gene: TRBJ2-1
abundance: few
d_gene: .
v_gene: TRBV20-1
CDR3nt: TGCAGTGCTAGAGGCATCCAGCATCCTTCCTACAATGAGCAGTTCTTC
CDR3aa: CSARGIQHPSYNEQFF

j_gene: TRBJ2-2
abundance: .
d_gene: .
v_gene: TRBV5-6
CDR3nt: TGTGCCAGCGCCCCCTGGCTTGCCGGGGAGCTGTTTTTT
CDR3aa: CASAPWLAGELFF

j_gene: TRBJ2-7
abundance: .
d_gene: .
v_gene: TRBV27
CDR3nt: TGTGCCATACTCTCCGTTGGGTACTACGAGCAGTACTTC
CDR3aa: CAILSVGYYEQYF

j_gene: TRBJ2-1
abundance: .
d_gene: .
v_gene: TRBV27
CDR3nt: TGTGCCAGCAGTTCGGGAAGTGAGCAGTTCTTC
CDR3aa: CASSSGSEQFF

j_gene: TRBJ2-7
abundance: .
d_gene: TRBD2
v_gene: TRBV28
CDR3nt: TGTGCCAGCAGTTCGGGACTACAGACCTACCCCTACGAGCAGTACTTC
CDR3aa: CASSSGLQTYPYEQYF

j_gene: TRBJ2-1
abundance: few
d_gene: .
v_gene: TRBV7-9
CDR3nt: TGTGCCAGCAGCTCCGAGGTCGGCTACAATGAGCAGTTCTTC
CDR3aa: CASSSEVGYNEQFF

j_gene: TRBJ2-1
abundance: few
d_gene: .
v_gene: TRBV19
CDR3nt: TGTGCCAGTAGTATCAGGAGCGGTTCCTACAATGAGCAGTTCTTC
CDR3aa: CASSIRSGSYNEQFF

j_gene: TRBJ1-1
abundance: .
d_gene: TRBD1
v_gene: TRBV6-2/TRBV6-3
CDR3nt: TGTGCCAGTCAGTCTCCCGGGACAGGGGCGGCTGAAGCTTTCTTT
CDR3aa: CASQSPGTGAAEAFF

j_gene: TRBJ1-2
abundance: many
d_gene: .
v_gene: TRBV12-3/TRBV12-4
CDR3nt: TGTGCCAGCAGTTTAGAAGGGCTGGTGGGTGGCTACACCTTC
CDR3aa: CASSLEGLVGGYTF

j_gene: TRBJ1-2
abundance: .
d_gene: TRBD1
v_gene: TRBV30
CDR3nt: TGTGCCTGGAGTGGGGACAGTACTAACTATGGCTACACCTTC
CDR3aa: CAWSGDSTNYGYTF

j_gene: TRBJ2-2
abundance: few
d_gene: TRBD1
v_gene: TRBV12-3/TRBV12-4
CDR3nt: TGTGCCAGCAGAATGGACAGGGGGTACACCGGGGAGCTGTTTTTT
CDR3aa: CASRMDRGYTGELFF

j_gene: TRBJ2-6
abundance: few
d_gene: TRBD1
v_gene: TRBV6-4
CDR3nt: TGTGCCAGCAGTGAGACAGGGGGCGGCTCTGGGGCCAACGTCCTGACTTTC
CDR3aa: CASSETGGGSGANVLTF

j_gene: TRBJ2-1
abundance: .
d_gene: TRBD1
v_gene: TRBV12-5
CDR3nt: TGTGCTAGTTCCGGGACAGGGAGTGATGAGCAGTTCTTC
CDR3aa: CASSGTGSDEQFF

j_gene: TRBJ1-1
abundance: .
d_gene: .
v_gene: TRBV18
CDR3nt: TGTGCCAACTCACCTAGGAGGGAAGGGGGGACGGCTGAAGCTTTCTTT
CDR3aa: CANSPRREGGTAEAFF

j_gene: TRBJ2-1
abundance: many
d_gene: .
v_gene: TRBV6-2/TRBV6-3
CDR3nt: TGTGCCAGCAGCGGACGGGGGAGAACTAGTACATCCTACAATGAGCAGTTCTTC
CDR3aa: CASSGRGRTSTSYNEQFF

j_gene: TRBJ2-3
abundance: few
d_gene: TRBD2
v_gene: TRBV5-1
CDR3nt: TGCGCCAGCAGCTCCCTGACTAGCGGGGGGGCTGTAGATACGCAGTATTTT
CDR3aa: CASSSLTSGGAVDTQYF

j_gene: TRBJ1-4
abundance: many
d_gene: .
v_gene: TRBV7-9
CDR3nt: TGTGCCAGCAGCCCTGCTAATCGTGCAACTAATGAAAAACTGTTTTTT
CDR3aa: CASSPANRATNEKLFF

j_gene: TRBJ2-3
abundance: .
d_gene: .
v_gene: TRBV13
CDR3nt: TGTGCCAGCAGCCCTGGTGGGGTTGGTGATACGCAGTATTTT
CDR3aa: CASSPGGVGDTQYF

j_gene: TRBJ2-1
abundance: many
d_gene: TRBD2
v_gene: TRBV11-2
CDR3nt: TGTGCCAGCAGCCTTAAGTCCCAAACTAGCGGGAGGGGCTACAATGAGCAGTTCTTC
CDR3aa: CASSLKSQTSGRGYNEQFF

j_gene: TRBJ2-3
abundance: few
d_gene: .
v_gene: TRBV3-1
CDR3nt: TGTGCCAGCAGCCAATTTGACAGCGCCTACACAGATACGCAGTATTTT
CDR3aa: CASSQFDSAYTDTQYF

j_gene: TRBJ2-7
abundance: .
d_gene: .
v_gene: TRBV20-1
CDR3nt: TGCAGTGCTAGTGGGGCGGAGCGGACCCTAGTCTACGAGCAGTACTTC
CDR3aa: CSASGAERTLVYEQYF

j_gene: TRBJ2-7
abundance: few
d_gene: .
v_gene: TRBV15
CDR3nt: TGTGCCACCAGCAGCAGGGAAGGGGAGTACGAGCAGTACTTC
CDR3aa: CATSSREGEYEQYF

j_gene: TRBJ1-1
abundance: .
d_gene: .
v_gene: TRBV5-1
CDR3nt: TGCGCCAGCAGCCAAACTTCGGGGGGGAGCACTGAAGCTTTCTTT
CDR3aa: CASSQTSGGSTEAFF

j_gene: TRBJ2-7
abundance: few
d_gene: .
v_gene: TRBV11-3
CDR3nt: TGTGCCAGTGGAATTTCCAGCTCCTACGAGCAGTACTTC
CDR3aa: CASGISSSYEQYF

j_gene: TRBJ2-3
abundance: few
d_gene: .
v_gene: TRBV20-1
CDR3nt: TGCAGTGCTAGAGACACACCGAACAGGGTACCAGATACGCAGTATTTT
CDR3aa: CSARDTPNRVPDTQYF